A selection of T cell receptor beta chains follows, all from one sample in a study of T-cell reconstitution after alpha-beta-depleted transplantation in children. TCRdb independently ran MiXCR on the PCR reads; one entry per CDR3 protein. The sample records about 200,000 distinct CDR3 sequences, approximately 8.4% being singletons. Sequencing used PBMCs, mostly from graft donor cells, obtained 360 days after TCRalphabeta/CD19-depleted stem cell transplant. Source of these receptors: a male patient aged 2-10 years who had a stem cell transplant for acute myeloid leukemia, so the T cells may come from the graft donor. Each CDR3 is given with its conserved first and last residue. A D gene is named only where the DNA matches it firmly. Clone size is shown for a subset of rows, as once, few, many or a class of expanded clone.

J gene	V gene	clone size	D gene	CDR3 DNA	CDR3 protein
TRBJ1-1	TRBV7-9	.	.	TGTGCCAGCATGGAGGGGAGGAACACTGAAGCTTTCTTT	CASMEGRNTEAFF
TRBJ2-1	TRBV5-1	.	.	TGCGCCAGCAGCTTCCAGGGAGAGTACAATGAGCAGTTCTTC	CASSFQGEYNEQFF
TRBJ1-5	TRBV15	.	.	TGTGCCACCAGCAGAGATCTCTTCGGTCAGCCCCAGCATTTT	CATSRDLFGQPQHF
TRBJ2-5	TRBV12-3/TRBV12-4	many	TRBD2	TGTGCCAGCAGTTTAGGTTGGCTAGCGGCGGGGGGAGAGACCCAGTACTTC	CASSLGWLAAGGETQYF
TRBJ1-2	TRBV5-1	.	.	TGCGCCAGCAGCTTGGGAGCCGGATCTAACTATGGCTACACCTTC	CASSLGAGSNYGYTF
TRBJ2-6	TRBV20-1	.	TRBD2	TGCAGTGCTGTGGGAGGGTCTGGGGCCAACGTCCTGACTTTC	CSAVGGSGANVLTF
TRBJ2-2	TRBV10-3	.	.	TGTGCCATCAGTTTACCGCCGTGGACCAAGTCAGGTACCGGGGAGCTGTTTTTT	CAISLPPWTKSGTGELFF
TRBJ1-2	TRBV12-3/TRBV12-4	few	.	TGTGCCAGCAGTTTTTCGGGACATAACTATGGCTACACCTTC	CASSFSGHNYGYTF
TRBJ2-1	TRBV6-5	.	TRBD1	TGTGCCAGCAGTTACTCGGCAGGGGGCCCCTACAATGAGCAGTTCTTC	CASSYSAGGPYNEQFF
TRBJ2-5	TRBV23-1	.	TRBD1	TGCGCCAGCAGCCAGACAGGGACACAAGAGACCCAGTACTTC	CASSQTGTQETQYF
TRBJ2-1	TRBV10-3	many	TRBD2	TGTGCCATCAGTGATACTAGCGGGAGCTCCTACAATGAGCAGTTCTTC	CAISDTSGSSYNEQFF
TRBJ1-6	TRBV5-4	many	.	TGTGCCAGCAGCTTCGGGGAGGGGGAATATTCACCCCTCCACTTT	CASSFGEGEYSPLHF
TRBJ2-7	TRBV14	few	TRBD1	TGTGCCAGCAGCCAACTAACAGGGGGCCTCTACGAGCAGTACTTC	CASSQLTGGLYEQYF
TRBJ2-5	TRBV20-1	.	.	TGCAGTGCTAGAGAAGGAGGGCAGGGTCGGGGGACCCAGTACTTC	CSAREGGQGRGTQYF
TRBJ2-5	TRBV4-2	.	.	TGTGCCAGCAGCCAAGCCGAACTTGAAGAGACCCAGTACTTC	CASSQAELEETQYF
TRBJ1-3	TRBV28	.	.	TGTGCCAGCAGTTTGGCCGGGCCTCCCGGGGACACCATATATTTT	CASSLAGPPGDTIYF
TRBJ2-1	TRBV20-1	few	TRBD2	TGCAGTGCTCCCGGGACTAGTCCCTACAATGAGCAGTTCTTC	CSAPGTSPYNEQFF
TRBJ2-1	TRBV20-1	.	.	TGCAGTGCCGACGAAGGGCTCTACAATGAGCAGTTCTTC	CSADEGLYNEQFF
TRBJ2-6	TRBV12-3/TRBV12-4	.	.	TGTGCCAGCAGCCCACAGGTCGTGTGGTATGGGGCCAACGTCCTGACTTTC	CASSPQVVWYGANVLTF
TRBJ2-5	TRBV5-6	.	TRBD1	TGTGCCAGCAGCCGACAGGGAACGCAAGAGACCCAGTACTTC	CASSRQGTQETQYF
TRBJ2-7	TRBV6-2/TRBV6-3	many	TRBD1	TGTGCCAGCAGTTACGGGTGGACAGGAACCTACGAGCAGTACTTC	CASSYGWTGTYEQYF
TRBJ1-5	TRBV20-1	.	TRBD1	TGCAGTGCTAGAGTCCCAGGGGGCGAGGTCGGCAATCAGCCCCAGCATTTT	CSARVPGGEVGNQPQHF
TRBJ2-1	TRBV5-1	few	TRBD2	TGCGCCAGCAGCTTGAGTCTAGCGGGCTACAATGAGCAGTTCTTC	CASSLSLAGYNEQFF
TRBJ2-7	TRBV9	.	.	TGTGCCAGCAGCGTAGCCGCTAGCGAGGACTACGAGCAGTACTTC	CASSVAASEDYEQYF
TRBJ2-5	TRBV5-6	.	.	TGTGCCAGCACCCTGGACGGGTCCCAGGGGGAGACCCAGTACTTC	CASTLDGSQGETQYF
TRBJ2-7	TRBV7-9	many	.	TGTGCCAGCAGCCTACGGACAGCGGGCTACGAGCAGTACTTC	CASSLRTAGYEQYF
TRBJ2-3	TRBV29-1	many	TRBD1	TGCAGCGGGGACAGGGGGCCTACAGATACGCAGTATTTT	CSGDRGPTDTQYF
TRBJ1-2	TRBV27	many	TRBD1	TGTGCCAGCAGTTTATCTAACCGACAGGGAGAGAACGGCTACACCTTC	CASSLSNRQGENGYTF
TRBJ1-5	TRBV4-2	few	.	TGTGCCAGCAGCTTCGGGGAACGGGTGGGTCAGCCCCAGCATTTT	CASSFGERVGQPQHF
TRBJ2-2	TRBV20-1	many	TRBD2	TGCAGTGCCTTAGCGGGGGGCCACACCGGGGAGCTGTTTTTT	CSALAGGHTGELFF
TRBJ2-1	TRBV5-1	.	TRBD1	TGCGCCAGCAGCTGGCTGGGACAGGTAGTCGCTTCTGAGCAGTTCTTC	CASSWLGQVVASEQFF
TRBJ2-4	TRBV15	.	.	TGTGCCACCAGCCACAGGGTGGGCAAAAACATTCAGTACTTC	CATSHRVGKNIQYF
TRBJ2-1	TRBV13	.	.	TGTGCCAGCAGCTCCTCCGGGATTAGAGTCATCGAGCAGTTCTTC	CASSSSGIRVIEQFF
TRBJ1-2	TRBV6-5	few	TRBD1	TGTGCCAGCAGTTCCCGGACAGGGACCTTCGTCTATGGCTACACCTTC	CASSSRTGTFVYGYTF
TRBJ2-6	TRBV7-2	.	.	TGTGCCAGCAGCTTCCCCTCCCAGCAGTGTATCACGCCGTCCTCTGGGGCCAACGTCCTGACTTTC	CASSFPSQQCITPSSGANVLTF
TRBJ2-7	TRBV20-1	.	.	TGCAGTGCTACGAAGTGGGGCTACGAGCAGTACTTC	CSATKWGYEQYF
TRBJ2-1	TRBV7-8	.	.	TGTGCCAGCCGCCGCCGAGACAGTAGTGTAAATGAGCAGTTCTTC	CASRRRDSSVNEQFF
TRBJ2-3	TRBV7-6	.	TRBD2	TGTGCCATACGACTAGCGGGAGCAACAGATACGCAGTATTTT	CAIRLAGATDTQYF
TRBJ2-1	TRBV10-3	.	.	TGTGCCATCAGTGCTCGGCAGGACCCGGCCTACAATGAGCAGTTCTTC	CAISARQDPAYNEQFF
TRBJ1-2	TRBV18	.	.	TGTGCCAGCTCACCACAACCAGGCCTCAATAACTATGGCTACACCTTC	CASSPQPGLNNYGYTF
TRBJ2-1	TRBV14	.	TRBD1	TGTGCCAGCAGCAGGGGGCGTGAGGAGCAGTTCTTC	CASSRGREEQFF
TRBJ2-7	TRBV5-1	many	TRBD1	TGCGCCAGCAGTGACGGGACAGGGCCTTACGAGCAGTACTTC	CASSDGTGPYEQYF
TRBJ2-5	TRBV29-1	many	.	TGCAGCGCTGGACGGGGGCAAGAAGAGACCCAGTACTTC	CSAGRGQEETQYF
TRBJ1-1	TRBV29-1	many	.	TGCAGCGTTGAAGAAAGGGGCCTAGGGAACACTGAAGCTTTCTTT	CSVEERGLGNTEAFF
TRBJ1-6	TRBV5-1	.	.	TGCGCCAGCAGCCTCCTGGGGTCAAATAATTCACCCCTCCACTTT	CASSLLGSNNSPLHF
TRBJ2-7	TRBV10-3	.	.	TGTGCCACCAGCCGGCAGGGAGGCGACTACGAGCAGTACTTC	CATSRQGGDYEQYF
TRBJ2-1	TRBV20-1	few	.	TGCAGTGCTAGACCTCTCAACTACAATGAGCAGTTCTTC	CSARPLNYNEQFF
TRBJ2-1	TRBV12-3/TRBV12-4	few	.	TGTGCCAGCAGAGCCGGGGTGCTCAACATCAATGAGCAGTTCTTC	CASRAGVLNINEQFF
TRBJ1-4	TRBV3-1	many	.	TGTGCCAGCAGCCCGAGTGCAACTAATGAAAAACTGTTTTTT	CASSPSATNEKLFF
TRBJ2-7	TRBV21-1	many	.	TGTGCCAGCAGCAAAGCGGGAATCTCCTACGAGCAGTACTTC	CASSKAGISYEQYF
TRBJ1-3	TRBV21-1	many	.	TGTGCCAGCAGCAAAGCCGTGGGGACGACTGGAAACACCATATATTTT	CASSKAVGTTGNTIYF
TRBJ2-7	TRBV29-1	.	TRBD2	TGCAGCGCAAGACTAGCGGTTCACGAGCAGTACTTC	CSARLAVHEQYF